The 27 T cell receptor beta chains below come from one sample, sequenced in a study of radiotherapy plus CTLA-4 blockade in lung cancer. Sequencing used immunoSEQ multiplex PCR; TCRdb keeps in-frame clones, though not all of them. The sample contains roughly 70,000 clones, roughly 91% of which appear only once. Source: peripheral blood, taken from a patient treated with radiotherapy plus ipilimumab. The receptors come from a human donor with non-small cell lung cancer that progressed on radiotherapy plus ipilimumab.

The sample holds one count of this clone. The chain has TRBV29-1 and TRBJ2-1; 7 bases match TRBD2. V dropped 5 bases and J dropped 6; count of bases not matched to a gene: 10. Germline V lookup: CDR1 SQVTM, CDR2 ANQGSEA. The CDR3 has 14 residues. Here the CDR3 DNA reads TGCAGCGTTCGGACTGGCGGGAGAACCAATGAGCAGTTCTTC. Protein product: CSVRTGGRTNEQFF.

CDR3 DNA sequence: TGTGCCAGCAGCTTAGTTAGCAATCAGCCCCAGCATTTT. Translating gives CASSLVSNQPQHF. The rearrangement joins TRBV7-9 to TRBJ1-5; no clear D. V lost 1 base and J 0 bases, leaving 1 base between the germline ends. Germline V gene data show CDR1 as SEHNR and CDR2 as FQNEAQ (reference sequence). The CDR3 runs to 13 residues.

This clone was counted a few times. This chain links TRBV13 with TRBJ2-7; perhaps TRBD1 as D (6 bases). Deletions cut 0 bases from V and 8 bases from J, with 14 bases between. The CDR3 runs to 14 residues. Germline V gives CDR1 PRHDT, CDR2 FYEKMQ (reference sequence). CDR3 DNA: TGTGCCAGCAGCTTAGGGTCGGACAGAAGTAAGCAGTACTTC. Protein product: CASSLGSDRSKQYF.

This chain links TRBV25-1 with TRBJ2-5; TRBD1 might be the D (5 bases). This CDR3 has 15 residues. V was cut by 2 bases and J by 0 bases, with 10 bases left in between. Germline-derived CDR1 and CDR2 are MGHDK and SYGVNS. The CDR3 is CASSEQDRYQETQYF. The CDR3 DNA follows: TGTGCCAGCAGTGAACAAGACAGATACCAAGAGACCCAGTACTTC.

The chain couples TRBV5-1 to TRBJ1-5, with D unresolved. The CDR3 has 14 amino acids. The V gene's germline CDR1 is SGHRS and CDR2 YFSETQ. V was cut by 4 bases and J by 7 bases, with 15 bases left in between. DNA for the CDR3: TGCGCCAGCAGCGTCGACGGGGAGCAGCAGCCCCAGCATTTT. Its protein is CASSVDGEQQPQHF.

This chain connects TRBV29-1 to TRBJ2-1, with 10 bases fitting TRBD2. V trimming: 6 bases; J trimming: 5 bases; junction bases outside the gene matches: 7. This CDR3 has 14 residues. Germline V gene lookup returns CDR1 SQVTM and CDR2 ANQGSEA. As DNA, the CDR3 is TGCAGCGTGGACACTAGCGGGATTAACAATGAGCAGTTCTTC. Encoded protein: CSVDTSGINNEQFF.

The chain joins TRBV7-2 to TRBJ2-5, with D hard to call. This CDR3 has 12 residues. V was shortened by 5 bases and J by 0 bases, with 4 bases between the two germline ends. Germline V gene data show CDR1 as SGHTA and CDR2 as FQGNSA. CDR3 coding DNA: TGTGCCAGCAGCCGATACCAAGAGACCCAGTACTTC. It codes for CASSRYQETQYF.

The chain links TRBV7-9 to TRBJ1-2; possible D gene TRBD1, 5 bases. CDR3 length: 13 amino acids. The V gene's germline CDR1 is SEHNR and CDR2 FQNEAQ (reference sequence). V was pared by 5 bases and J by 5 bases, with 12 bases between. The CDR3 nucleotides are TGTGCCAGCAGCCCAGACAGTTTTTATGGCTACACCTTC. It specifies CASSPDSFYGYTF.

The V call is TRBV10-3, the J call TRBJ2-3; tentative D call: TRBD2 (5 bases). V was pared by 6 bases and J by 1 base, with 11 bases between. Germline V gene sequence: CDR1 ENHRY, CDR2 SYGVKD. The CDR3 consists of 14 residues. CDR3 region: CAIRGRLGTDTQYF. CDR3 nucleotide sequence: TGTGCCATCAGGGGGAGATTGGGCACAGATACGCAGTATTTT.

The chain couples TRBV27 to TRBJ2-7; D is perhaps TRBD1 or TRBD2 (5 bases each). CDR3 size: 15 residues. Germline loops: CDR1 MNHEY, CDR2 SMNVEV (reference sequence). The V end lost 2 bases, the J end lost 3 bases, and 14 bases lay between the germline ends. The CDR3 spells CASSLRGDRFYEQYF. The CDR3 nucleotides are TGTGCCAGCAGTTTAAGAGGGGATCGTTTCTACGAGCAGTACTTC.

In its sample, this clone was seen once. This chain connects TRBV27 to TRBJ1-3; D is ambiguous. This CDR3 has 15 residues. V dropped 3 bases and J dropped 0 bases, with 9 bases sitting between them. The germline CDR1 and CDR2 sequences are MNHEY and SMNVEV (reference sequence). The CDR3 DNA sequence: TGTGCCAGCAGTTTTGACGCGAGCTCTGGAAACACCATATATTTT. Residues: CASSFDASSGNTIYF.

The V and J genes are TRBV7-8 and TRBJ2-3, with D possibly being TRBD2 (5 bases). The CDR3 totals 20 residues. The V gene's germline CDR1 is SGHVS and CDR2 FQNEAQ. Deletions cut 4 bases from V and 5 bases from J, with 31 bases between. CDR3 DNA: TGTGCCAGCAGCTATATTAGACCTCTTAACGAGAGGGAGCCTAAAGATACGCAGTATTTT. Protein: CASSYIRPLNEREPKDTQYF.

The chain is built from TRBV2 and TRBJ1-2, with no clear D. Germline V CDR1 and CDR2: SNHLY, FYNNEI. The germline V and J ends were trimmed by 6 bases and 3 bases, with 8 bases remaining between them. The CDR3 has 12 residues. The CDR3 region is CASSRTDYGYTF. The CDR3 DNA sequence: TGTGCCAGCAGCCGGACGGACTATGGCTACACCTTC.

Only one count was recorded for this clone. V is TRBV5-4 and J is TRBJ2-7; no reliable D call. Trimming took off 2 bases at V and 3 bases at J, with 9 bases between the two ends. Looked up from germline, CDR1 is SGHNT and CDR2 is YYREEE (reference sequence). The CDR3 covers 13 residues. CDR3 coding DNA: TGTGCCAGCAGCTTCGACAACCGCTACGAGCAGTACGTC. Amino acid sequence: CASSFDNRYEQYV.

In regard to this clone: An end of the junction differs from the germline gene, which may be a read error. The chain uses TRBV7-7 and TRBJ2-7, with 9 bases that match TRBD2. The CDR3 extends over 13 amino acids. Germline assignment: CDR1 SSHAT and CDR2 FNYEAQ (reference sequence). The CDR3 region is CASSPGLAHEQYF. CDR3 DNA: TGTGCTAGCAGCCCGGGACTAGCTCACGAGCAGTACTTC.

V and J are TRBV30 and TRBJ1-1; D possibly corresponds to TRBD1 (5 bases). The CDR3 length is 13 residues. Trimming pared 4 bases from V and 1 base from J, leaving 10 bases between. CDR1 is GTSNPN, CDR2 SVGIG, per germline (reference sequence). The CDR3 DNA is TGTGCCTGGAAGACAGAGAGGAACACTGAAGCTTTCTTT. It yields the protein CAWKTERNTEAFF.

In regard to this clone: Other DNA sequences in the sample encode the same CDR3. The V call is TRBV28, the J call TRBJ1-5, with unresolved D. The CDR3 is made up of 11 amino acids. CDR1 MDHEN and CDR2 SYDVKM come from the germline V gene. Between the trimmed V and J ends, which lost 3 bases and 6 bases, there was a span of 3 bases. As DNA, the CDR3 is TGTGCCAGCAGTTTCGGTCAGCCCCAGCATTTT. Translation gives CASSFGQPQHF.

The V and J genes are TRBV11-2 and TRBJ2-7, with D maybe TRBD2 (6 bases). This CDR3 region has 14 residues. V lost 3 bases, J lost 5 bases, and 14 bases lay in between. Germline CDR1 reads SGHAT; CDR2 reads FQNNGV. The DNA for the CDR3 is TGTGCCAGCAGCTTGGGCCTAGCGTTCCACGAGCAGTACGTC. Translation gives CASSLGLAFHEQYV.

Written as DNA, the CDR3 is TGTGCCAGCAGCACGGGACAGGGACGCTACGAGCAGTACTTC. Translated, it gives CASSTGQGRYEQYF. The rearrangement links TRBV7-2 to TRBJ2-7; 9 bases agree with TRBD1. V was pared by 5 bases and J by 3 bases, with 5 bases of the junction left unmatched. There are 14 residues in the CDR3. The germline CDR1 and CDR2 sequences are SGHTA and FQGNSA.

The chain recombines TRBV30 with TRBJ1-1; TRBD1 might be the D (6 bases). V lost 5 bases and J 8 bases, leaving 9 bases between the germline ends. The CDR3 covers 10 residues. Germline values: CDR1 GTSNPN, CDR2 SVGIG (reference sequence). In nucleotides, the CDR3 is TGTGCCTGGCTACAGGGAGAAGCTTTCTTT. Translation: CAWLQGEAFF.

The chain employs TRBV28 and TRBJ1-2, with a possible D match to TRBD1 (6 bases). This CDR3 has 14 residues. The germline V gene has CDR1 MDHEN and CDR2 SYDVKM. The V end lost 3 bases, the J end lost 8 bases, and 16 bases lay between the germline ends. DNA for the CDR3: TGTGCCAGCAGTTTGGGTCAGGGGAGACGCGGCTACACCTTC. Protein: CASSLGQGRRGYTF.

The chain carries TRBV5-4 and TRBJ2-5; a weak D match, TRBD2 (6 bases). Trimming stripped 2 bases from V and 5 bases from J, with 10 bases between. The CDR3 totals 13 residues. Germline V gene data show CDR1 as SGHNT and CDR2 as YYREEE (reference sequence). The CDR3 nucleotides read TGTGCCAGCAGCTTCGGGAGTGGGGAGACCCAGTACTTC. Its protein product is CASSFGSGETQYF.

In its sample, this clone was seen once. The chain joins TRBV7-6 to TRBJ2-5, with D unresolved. V gave up 0 bases and J gave up 4 bases, with 3 bases separating them. Per germline, CDR1 SGHVS and CDR2 FNYEAQ. The CDR3 runs to 12 residues. CDR3 nucleotides: TGTGCCAGCAGCTTAGCGACAGAGACCCAGTACTTC. It translates to CASSLATETQYF.

The chain couples TRBV5-1 to TRBJ2-1; a possible D gene is TRBD2 (6 bases). The CDR3 loop spans 15 amino acids. With 1 base removed from V and 3 bases from J, the gap between germline ends came to 11 bases. CDR1 SGHRS and CDR2 YFSETQ come from the germline V gene. The CDR3 reads CASSLTTSSYNEQFF. DNA for the CDR3: TGCGCCAGCAGCTTGACCACTAGCAGCTACAATGAGCAGTTCTTC.

The rearrangement joins TRBV2 to TRBJ2-7; D is undetermined. The CDR3 runs to 12 residues. Germline loops: CDR1 SNHLY, CDR2 FYNNEI. The V end was cut by 8 bases, the J end by 6 bases, with 14 bases between. This chain's CDR3 is CASGSGLGEQYF. The CDR3, as DNA: TGTGCCAGCGGTTCGGGCTTGGGCGAGCAGTACTTC.

This chain connects TRBV5-1 to TRBJ2-1; 7 bases map to TRBD2. J gave up 8 bases and V 0 bases, and 8 bases lay outside the gene matches. The CDR3 totals 15 residues. Per germline, CDR1 SGHRS and CDR2 YFSETQ. The CDR3 here is CASSLAGGSFYEQFF. The CDR3 DNA sequence: TGCGCCAGCAGCTTGGCCGGGGGGAGTTTCTATGAGCAGTTCTTC.

This chain links TRBV27 with TRBJ2-3; weak D call: TRBD2 (5 bases). CDR1 is MNHEY, CDR2 SMNVEV, per germline (reference sequence). Between the trimmed V and J ends, which lost 0 bases and 4 bases, there was a span of 11 bases. This CDR3 comprises 15 residues. DNA of the CDR3: TGTGCCAGCAGTTTATCGTCGGGGATTTCAGATACGCAGTATTTT. Its protein product is CASSLSSGISDTQYF.